This record looks at one T cell receptor (beta chain) sequence and its context. CDR1 is SNHLY, CDR2 FYNNEI, per germline. V dropped 7 bases and J dropped 8 bases, with 17 bases sitting between them. The CDR3 has 14 amino acids. The data stem from a study of OX40 agonist ivuxolimab in advanced cancers. Method: immunoSEQ multiplex PCR; TCRdb's copy keeps in-frame clones and lacks some. The sample lists some 80,000 clones; around 86% were seen once. Sequencing used CD4+ or CD8+ T cells sorted from blood, obtained in a trial of the OX40 agonist ivuxolimab. The chain recombines TRBV2 with TRBJ1-4, with D possibly matching TRBD1 (5 bases). The TCR was taken from an adult with an advanced solid tumor such as melanoma, head and neck, liver or kidney cancer. The CDR3 nucleotides are TGTGCCAGCACCCAAACAGTAGACAGCGAAAAACTGTTTTTT. This sequence encodes CASTQTVDSEKLFF.